These 7 T cell receptor beta chains were sequenced from one sample in a study of long-term antiretroviral therapy in people with HIV. Researchers report immunoSEQ v3.0 was run at survey level. Repertoires were generated with immunoSEQ multiplex PCR, while TCRdb's copy carries only in-frame clones and drops some. The repertoire holds 25,000 to 35,000 clones, around 80% seen once, with 8% to 9% in the top ten. The sample in question was unsorted PBMCs, obtained 3.1 years after starting antiretroviral therapy. The receptors come from a woman aged 45 to 65 with HIV.

This chain uses TRBV11-2 with TRBJ1-1; maybe TRBD1 (5 bases). The V end lost 6 bases, the J end lost 1 base, and 15 bases lay between the germline ends. Per germline, CDR1 SGHAT and CDR2 FQNNGV. The CDR3 totals 15 residues. CDR3 nucleotides: TGTGCCAGCAGACATATTGGAACAGGGAACACTGAAGCTTTCTTT. Protein product: CASRHIGTGNTEAFF.

V and J are TRBV14 and TRBJ2-1; D unresolved. The CDR3 covers 14 residues. Germline V gives CDR1 SGHDN, CDR2 FVKESK. The V gene lost 5 bases and the J gene lost 7 bases, with 15 bases spanning the gap. CDR3 DNA: TGTGCCAGCAGCTATGACATGGGTTGGAATGAGCAGTTCTTC. Translation gives CASSYDMGWNEQFF.

This clone turned up a few times. The chain links TRBV5-1 to TRBJ2-7, with 10 bases fitting TRBD1. Germline CDR1 is SGHRS and CDR2 is YFSETQ. Losses at the gene ends were 4 bases for V and 5 bases for J; bases not matched to a gene: 6. This CDR3 spans 14 amino acids. CDR3 sequence (DNA): TGCGCCAGCAGCCTAGACAGGGGGCCAAACGAGCAGTACTTC. Its translation: CASSLDRGPNEQYF. Based on the CDR3 plus reference TRBV5-1 and TRBJ2-7, the full variable domain is KAGVTQTPRYLIKTRGQQVTLSCSPISGHRSVSWYQQTPGQGLQFLFEYFSETQRNKGNFPGRFSGRQFSNSRSEMNVSTLELGDSALYLCASSLDRGPNEQYFGPGTRLTVT.

V and J are TRBV6-5 and TRBJ2-1; D is tentatively TRBD1 or TRBD2 (6 bases each). Trimming took off 7 bases at V and 9 bases at J, with 22 bases between the two ends. CDR1 is MNHEY and CDR2 is SVGAGI in the germline V gene. The CDR3 totals 15 residues. The CDR3 sequence: CASTPEGGRTTEQFF. Written as DNA, the CDR3 is TGTGCCAGCACCCCCGAGGGGGGCCGTACAACTGAGCAGTTCTTC.

This chain connects TRBV4-1 to TRBJ2-2; the D is unclear. Germline CDR1 and CDR2: MGHRA and YSYEKL. This CDR3 contains 15 residues. Trimming shortened V by 2 bases and J by 3 bases, and 10 bases separated the two germline ends. The CDR3 DNA sequence: TGCGCCAGCAGCCAATCCGGGCCATACACCGGGGAGCTGTTTTTT. Translated: CASSQSGPYTGELFF.

The rearrangement links TRBV10-3 to TRBJ1-5, with no clear D. The CDR3 length is 13 residues. Trimming took off 4 bases at V and 3 bases at J, with 7 bases between the two ends. The V gene's germline CDR1 is ENHRY and CDR2 SYGVKD. The DNA for the CDR3 is TGTGCCATCAGTGTTGGAATCAATCAGCCCCAGCATTTT. It encodes CAISVGINQPQHF.

This chain connects TRBV6-5 to TRBJ1-1; no reliable D call. The CDR3 has 13 residues. Germline V lookup: CDR1 MNHEY, CDR2 SVGAGI. Trimming left V 2 bases short and J 1 base short, with 5 bases between. The CDR3 DNA sequence: TGTGCCAGCAGTTACGGCAAGAACACTGAAGCTTTCTTT. Amino acid sequence: CASSYGKNTEAFF.